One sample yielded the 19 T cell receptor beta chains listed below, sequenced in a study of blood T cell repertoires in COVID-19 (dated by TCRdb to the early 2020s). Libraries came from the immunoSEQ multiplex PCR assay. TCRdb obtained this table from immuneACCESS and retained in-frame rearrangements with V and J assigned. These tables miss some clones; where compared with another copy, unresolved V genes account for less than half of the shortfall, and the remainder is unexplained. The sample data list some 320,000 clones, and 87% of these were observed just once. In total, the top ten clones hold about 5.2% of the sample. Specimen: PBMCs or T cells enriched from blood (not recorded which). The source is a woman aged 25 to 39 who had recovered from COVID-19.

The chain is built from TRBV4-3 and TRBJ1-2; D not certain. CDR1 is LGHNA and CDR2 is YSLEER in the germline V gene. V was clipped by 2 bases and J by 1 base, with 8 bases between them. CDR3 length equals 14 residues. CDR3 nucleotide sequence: TGCGCCAGCAGCCAAAGTCAGAATAACTATGGCTACACCTTC. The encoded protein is CASSQSQNNYGYTF.

Written as DNA, the CDR3 is TGCGCCAGCGCCATTTGGGACAGCTCCTACGAGCAGTACTTC. Translation: CASAIWDSSYEQYF. The chain combines TRBV5-1 with TRBJ2-7, with 7 bases that match TRBD1. The CDR3 runs 14 residues. V was pared by 7 bases and J by 0 bases, with 7 bases of the junction left unmatched. The germline gives CDR1 SGHRS, CDR2 YFSETQ.

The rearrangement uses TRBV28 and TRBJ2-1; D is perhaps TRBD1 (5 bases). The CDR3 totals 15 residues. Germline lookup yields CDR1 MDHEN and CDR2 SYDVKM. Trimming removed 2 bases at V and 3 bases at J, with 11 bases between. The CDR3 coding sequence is TGTGCCAGCAGTTTAAACATCAGGGTCTACAATGAGCAGTTCTTC. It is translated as CASSLNIRVYNEQFF.

CDR3 amino acids: CASSIDRVEQYF. The DNA for the CDR3 is TGTGCCAGTAGTATAGACCGAGTCGAGCAGTACTTC. The chain employs TRBV19 and TRBJ2-7; no reliable D call. The V end was cut by 0 bases, the J end by 6 bases, with 6 bases between. CDR3 length equals 12 residues. Germline V gene sequence: CDR1 LNHDA, CDR2 SQIVND (reference sequence).

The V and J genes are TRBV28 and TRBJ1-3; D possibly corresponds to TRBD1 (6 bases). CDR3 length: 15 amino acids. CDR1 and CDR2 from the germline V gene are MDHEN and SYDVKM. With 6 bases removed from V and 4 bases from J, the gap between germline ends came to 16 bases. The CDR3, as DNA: TGTGCCAGCAGGAGGACAGAGGGCTTGGGAAACACCATATATTTT. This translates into CASRRTEGLGNTIYF.

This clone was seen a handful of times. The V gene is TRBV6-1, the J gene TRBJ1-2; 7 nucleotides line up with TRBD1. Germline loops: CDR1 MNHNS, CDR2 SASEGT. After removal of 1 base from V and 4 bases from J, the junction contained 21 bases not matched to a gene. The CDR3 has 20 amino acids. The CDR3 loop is CASSEEGQGTARLWLYGYTF. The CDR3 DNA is TGTGCCAGCAGTGAAGAGGGTCAGGGGACAGCTCGTTTGTGGCTCTATGGCTACACCTTC.

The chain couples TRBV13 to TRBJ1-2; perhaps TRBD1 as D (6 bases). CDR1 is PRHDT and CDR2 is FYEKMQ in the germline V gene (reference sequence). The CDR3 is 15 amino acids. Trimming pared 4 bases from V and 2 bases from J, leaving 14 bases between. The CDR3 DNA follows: TGTGCCAGCAGCTCCAGGGAGGGGGTGAACTATGGCTACACCTTC. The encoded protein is CASSSREGVNYGYTF.

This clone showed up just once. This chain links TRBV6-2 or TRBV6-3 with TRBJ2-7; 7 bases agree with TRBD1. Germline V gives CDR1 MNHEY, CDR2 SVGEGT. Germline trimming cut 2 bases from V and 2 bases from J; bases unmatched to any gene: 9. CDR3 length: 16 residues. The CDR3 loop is CASSYGPQGPPYEQYF. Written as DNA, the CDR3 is TGTGCCAGCAGTTACGGACCACAGGGGCCACCCTACGAGCAGTACTTC.

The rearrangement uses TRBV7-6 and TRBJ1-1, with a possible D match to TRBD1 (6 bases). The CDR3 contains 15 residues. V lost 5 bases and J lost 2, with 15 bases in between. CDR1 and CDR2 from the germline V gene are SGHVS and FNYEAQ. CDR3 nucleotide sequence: TGTGCCAGCAGCACTAAACGGGGGGGCAACACTGAAGCTTTCTTT. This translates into CASSTKRGGNTEAFF. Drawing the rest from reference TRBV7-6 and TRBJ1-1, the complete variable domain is GAGVSQSPRYKVTKRGQDVALRCDPISGHVSLYWYRQALGQGPEFLTYFNYEAQQDKSGLPNDRFSAERPEGSISTLTIQRTEQRDSAMYRCASSTKRGGNTEAFFGQGTRLTVV.

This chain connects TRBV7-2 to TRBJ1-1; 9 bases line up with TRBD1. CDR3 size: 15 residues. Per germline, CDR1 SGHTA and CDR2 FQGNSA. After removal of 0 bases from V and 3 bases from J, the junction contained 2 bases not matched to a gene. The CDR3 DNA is TGTGCCAGCAGCTTAGCGGGACAGGGCTACACTGAAGCTTTCTTT. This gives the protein CASSLAGQGYTEAFF.

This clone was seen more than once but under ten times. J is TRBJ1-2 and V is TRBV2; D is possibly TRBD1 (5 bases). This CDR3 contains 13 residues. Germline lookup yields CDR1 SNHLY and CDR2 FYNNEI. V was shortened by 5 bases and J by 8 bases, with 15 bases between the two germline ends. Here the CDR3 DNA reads TGTGCCAGCAGTCTGGGCAGGGCGCAAGGCTACACCTTC. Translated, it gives CASSLGRAQGYTF.

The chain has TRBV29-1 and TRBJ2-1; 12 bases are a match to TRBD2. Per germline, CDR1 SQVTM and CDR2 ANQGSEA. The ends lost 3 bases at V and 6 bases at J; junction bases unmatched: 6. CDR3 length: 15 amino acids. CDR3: CSVEGLAGGLNEQFF. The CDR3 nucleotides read TGCAGCGTTGAGGGTCTAGCGGGGGGGCTCAATGAGCAGTTCTTC.

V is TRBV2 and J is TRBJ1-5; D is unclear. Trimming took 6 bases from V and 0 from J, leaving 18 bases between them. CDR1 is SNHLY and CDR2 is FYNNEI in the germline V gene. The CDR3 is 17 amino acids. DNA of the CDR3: TGTGCCAGCAGGGGGATTTCGGGAATTTATAGCAATCAGCCCCAGCATTTT. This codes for CASRGISGIYSNQPQHF.

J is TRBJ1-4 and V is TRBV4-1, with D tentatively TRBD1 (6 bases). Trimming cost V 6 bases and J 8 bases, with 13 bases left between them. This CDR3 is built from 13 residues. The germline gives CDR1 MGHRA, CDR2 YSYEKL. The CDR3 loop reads CASRGAAREKLFF. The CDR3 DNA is TGCGCCAGCAGGGGGGCAGCCCGGGAAAAACTGTTTTTT.

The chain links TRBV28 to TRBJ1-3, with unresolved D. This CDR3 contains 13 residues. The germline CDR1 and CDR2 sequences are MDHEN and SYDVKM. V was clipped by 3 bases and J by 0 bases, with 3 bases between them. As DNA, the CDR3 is TGTGCCAGCAGTTTCCTCTCTGGAAACACCATATATTTT. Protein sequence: CASSFLSGNTIYF.

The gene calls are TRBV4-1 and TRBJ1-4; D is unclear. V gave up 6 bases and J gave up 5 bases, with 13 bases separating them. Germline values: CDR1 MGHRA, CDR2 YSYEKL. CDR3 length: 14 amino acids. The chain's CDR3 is CASRRTVANEKLFF. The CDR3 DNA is TGCGCCAGCAGACGGACGGTAGCGAATGAAAAACTGTTTTTT.

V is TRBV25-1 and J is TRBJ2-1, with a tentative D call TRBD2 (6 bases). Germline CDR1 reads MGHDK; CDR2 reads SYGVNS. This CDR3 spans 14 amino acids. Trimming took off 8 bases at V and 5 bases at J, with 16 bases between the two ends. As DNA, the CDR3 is TGTGCCAGCGGGAAGGCGGGGCAGGACAATGAGCAGTTCTTC. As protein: CASGKAGQDNEQFF.

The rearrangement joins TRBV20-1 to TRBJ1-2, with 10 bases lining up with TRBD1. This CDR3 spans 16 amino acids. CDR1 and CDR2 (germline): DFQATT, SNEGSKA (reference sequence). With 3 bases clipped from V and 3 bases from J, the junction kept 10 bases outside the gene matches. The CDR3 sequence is CSASGMDRGYDYGYTF. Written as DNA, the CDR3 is TGCAGTGCTAGTGGAATGGACAGGGGGTATGACTATGGCTACACCTTC.

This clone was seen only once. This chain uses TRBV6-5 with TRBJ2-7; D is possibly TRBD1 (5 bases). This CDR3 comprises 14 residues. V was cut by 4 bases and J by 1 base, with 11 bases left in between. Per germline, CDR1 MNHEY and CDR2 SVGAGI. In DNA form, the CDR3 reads TGTGCCAGCAGTTCGTCGACAGAATCCTACGAGCAGTACTTC. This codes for CASSSSTESYEQYF.